The 9 T cell receptor beta chains below were found in one sample sequenced in a study of blood T cell repertoires in COVID-19. Only in-frame clones appear in the TCRdb table, and some are missing; sequencing was by immunoSEQ multiplex PCR. The table records roughly 150,000 clones, around 74% of them present only once. Sample: peripheral blood. Every receptor here comes from a woman aged 55-69 years with COVID-19, enrolled during active disease.

V usage is TRBV7-6 and J usage is TRBJ2-3; 10 bases match TRBD2. Germline V gene data show CDR1 as SGHVS and CDR2 as FNYEAQ. J gave up 2 bases and V 5 bases, and 7 bases lay outside the gene matches. The CDR3 totals 16 residues. The DNA for the CDR3 is TGTGCCAGCAGCCTCCGAGGGACTAGCGTCACAGATACGCAGTATTTT. Amino acids: CASSLRGTSVTDTQYF. The full variable domain, with the rest looked up from reference TRBV7-6 and TRBJ2-3, is GAGVSQSPRYKVTKRGQDVALRCDPISGHVSLYWYRQALGQGPEFLTYFNYEAQQDKSGLPNDRFSAERPEGSISTLTIQRTEQRDSAMYRCASSLRGTSVTDTQYFGPGTRLTVL.

This chain links TRBV6-6 with TRBJ2-1; a weak D match, TRBD2 (5 bases). CDR1 and CDR2 (germline): MNHNY, SVGAGI (reference sequence). CDR3 size: 15 residues. The V end was cut by 2 bases, the J end by 0 bases, with 8 bases between. As DNA, the CDR3 is TGTGCCAGCAGTTACAGCCGGGGCTCCTACAATGAGCAGTTCTTC. Translated: CASSYSRGSYNEQFF.

The chain joins TRBV2 to TRBJ1-2, with D possibly TRBD1 on 5 matching bases. The CDR3 extends over 12 amino acids. In germline, CDR1 is SNHLY, CDR2 FYNNEI. Trimming removed 3 bases from V and 8 bases from J, with 10 bases in between. CDR3 loop: CASSDREGGYTF. In DNA, the CDR3 is TGTGCCAGCAGTGACAGGGAGGGGGGCTACACCTTC.

The V gene is TRBV20-1, the J gene TRBJ2-3, with TRBD2 matching over 8 bases. The junction had 12 bases not matched to a gene; V was cut back by 6 bases and J by 1 base. The CDR3 runs to 16 residues. Germline V CDR1 and CDR2: DFQATT, SNEGSKA (reference sequence). CDR3 bases: TGCAGTGCCAGTGGGGCGGGAGGTCCGGGCACAGATACGCAGTATTTT. Translation gives CSASGAGGPGTDTQYF.

This clone was counted ten times or more. The rearrangement uses TRBV28 and TRBJ1-5; 7 nucleotides agree with TRBD1. The CDR3 covers 17 residues. J lost 8 bases, V lost 2 bases, and 15 bases had no gene match. CDR1 and CDR2 from the germline V gene are MDHEN and SYDVKM. The CDR3 protein is CASSLRDSLRGLEPQHF. The CDR3 DNA reads as TGTGCCAGCAGTTTAAGGGACAGCCTTAGAGGCTTGGAGCCCCAGCATTTT.

J is TRBJ2-5 and V is TRBV2, with 7 bases matching TRBD1. The germline CDR1 and CDR2 sequences are SNHLY and FYNNEI. Trimming took 1 base from V and 5 from J; bases not matched to a gene: 4. The CDR3 loop spans 14 amino acids. The CDR3 loop is CASSEVTGWETQYF. The CDR3 region has the DNA TGTGCCAGCAGTGAAGTGACAGGGTGGGAGACCCAGTACTTC.

This clone was observed a single time. The chain joins TRBV6-4 to TRBJ2-1; 13 bases line up with TRBD2. The CDR3 is made up of 13 amino acids. J was trimmed by 15 bases and V by 5 bases; bases with no gene match: 7. CDR1 and CDR2 (germline): MRHNA, SNTAGT. The CDR3 region has the DNA TGTGCCAGCAGTAAACTAGCGGGAGGGCCCCGGTTCTTC. It codes for CASSKLAGGPRFF.

The chain joins TRBV5-6 to TRBJ1-5; D might be TRBD1 (6 bases). The CDR3 runs 18 residues. Germline V gene data show CDR1 as SGHDT and CDR2 as YYEEEE. V shed 6 bases and J shed 7 bases, with 29 bases lying between them. The chain's CDR3 is CASKVWVEDLAGVQPQHF. As DNA, the CDR3 is TGTGCCAGCAAGGTTTGGGTAGAAGACCTAGCAGGGGTCCAGCCCCAGCATTTT.

Only one count was recorded for this clone. This chain joins TRBV6-5 and TRBJ2-3; no reliable D call. This CDR3 is built from 14 residues. V dropped 5 bases and J dropped 7 bases, with 16 bases sitting between them. Germline-derived CDR1 and CDR2 are MNHEY and SVGAGI. The CDR3 coding sequence is TGTGCCAGCAGTCCTCACCTCAACACCCATACGCAGTATTTT. Its protein product is CASSPHLNTHTQYF.